This TCR beta chain came from a study of siplizumab effects on memory and regulatory T cells (dated by TCRdb to between 2019 and 2020). For context, the study as a whole: The study looked at the effect of siplizumab, an anti-CD2 antibody, on alloreactive T-cell subsets in allogeneic mixed lymphocyte reactions made from human PBMCs.

Of note for this clone: The clone's antigen remains unknown. No per-base quality is available; no much larger clone lies one base away.

In addition, sequencing in three donor pairs included unstimulated CD8+ effector memory subsets alongside CD4+ naive, CD8+ naive, CD8+ TEMRA and CD4+ memory subsets. Sorted unstimulated T cells and proliferating T cells recovered from mixed lymphocyte reactions were subjected to TCRbeta CDR3 sequencing. Fresh whole blood from approximately ten HLA-typed healthy donors was used to isolate PBMCs. The paper's findings and limits, for the study overall: The cumulative frequency of alloreactive sequences that could be traced back to unstimulated CD4+ memory T cells was significantly reduced by siplizumab. No functional confirmation was obtained for the suppressive function of proliferating Tregs from siplizumab cultures. For roughly 75-96% of proliferating CD4+ or CD8+ clones, no naive or memory phenotype could be assigned. Compared with memory T cells, unstimulated naive T cells appeared more diverse, and naive cells seemed to make a substantial contribution to the alloresponse. Among mappable alloreactive CD4+ clones, the Treg-derived fraction averaged approximately 69% with siplizumab versus around 25% in control reactions. Sequences below about 10^-5 frequency were poorly captured, so only a minor fraction of alloreactive clones could be mapped to unstimulated subsets.

Counted from cysteine to phenylalanine, this CDR3 has 15 amino acids. Of the read, only the CDR3 DNA is kept; its 45 bases are in frame from base 1. Per the germline V gene (reference sequence), SGHAT is the CDR1 and FQDESV is the CDR2. Relative to germline, V is 2 bases shorter and J is 0 bases shorter, with 5 bases between their ends. Library construction relied on the immunoSEQ multiplex PCR assay. Approximately 100,000 TCR templates per sample were assayed on the deep sequencing platform. Genomic DNA extracted from sorted T cells was the material used for TCRbeta CDR3 sequencing. Processing in the source paper ran as follows. The R programming language was used for the clonal analysis of the TCRbeta CDR3 data. Alloreactive CD4+ and CD8+ clones were defined by comparing unstimulated samples with post-reaction CFSE-low samples. By matching sequences to the repertoires of sorted unstimulated Treg and non-Treg cells, each alloreactive CD4+ clone was assigned a regulatory or non-regulatory origin. This is the immuneACCESS table as TCRdb keeps it, with only in-frame sequences that have V and J called. A part of the clones is gone; compared with another copy, unresolved V genes explain less than half, and the rest is unexplained. V and J calls and clone size come straight from that table; D and trimming were deduced from the DNA. The sample table holds some 100,000 clones, of which roughly 96% were seen once. Jointly, the top ten make up roughly 0.033% of the sample.

Sequencing was performed on naive CD4+ T cells sorted from blood. In the paper's terms, the cell subset or site label means: unstimulated naive T cells. The chain employs TRBV11-1 and TRBJ2-6; confidence is insufficient to name the D gene. This sequence originates from a human donor in good health. In nucleotide form, the sequence is TGTGCCAGCAGCTTATCCAGCTCTGGGGCCAACGTCCTGACTTTC. Its protein is CASSLSSSGANVLTF.